These T cell receptor beta chains were read from a single sample in a study of shared clonotypes between healthy human individuals. The repertoire was sequenced with immunoSEQ multiplex PCR; TCRdb's copy has only in-frame clones and lacks some. The sample holds around 2,100,000 clones, approximately 94% seen once. The specimen sequenced was naive CD8+ T cells sorted from blood. These receptor sequences come from a man younger than 30 in good health. Each CDR3 is given with its conserved first and last residue. D genes are given only for firm matches. Expanded clones are given a class, and other clones once, few, many or no size at all.

size	D	V	J	CDR3	DNA
-	TRBD2	TRBV4-1	TRBJ2-7	CASSHLTGLAGGTYEQYF	TGCGCCAGCAGCCACCTTACGGGACTAGCGGGAGGGACCTACGAGCAGTACTTC
-	-	TRBV30	TRBJ2-7	CAWAWDGTYEQYF	TGTGCCTGGGCTTGGGACGGTACCTACGAGCAGTACTTC
once	-	TRBV6-1	TRBJ2-7	CASSVRVTAYEQYF	TGTGCCAGCAGTGTGCGGGTAACTGCCTACGAGCAGTACTTC
-	-	TRBV19	TRBJ1-2	CASSIPSQGEGYTF	TGTGCCAGTAGTATACCCTCTCAGGGAGAAGGCTACACCTTC
once	-	TRBV27	TRBJ2-7	CASSFSGGEELYEQYF	TGTGCCAGCAGTTTCTCCGGGGGCGAAGAACTCTACGAGCAGTACTTC
-	-	TRBV27	TRBJ1-1	CASSQWQTLNTEAFF	TGTGCCAGCAGCCAGTGGCAGACACTGAACACTGAAGCTTTCTTT
-	TRBD1	TRBV6-5	TRBJ1-4	CASSKTTGTGEKLFF	TGTGCCAGCAGTAAGACGACCGGGACAGGTGAAAAACTGTTTTTT
-	-	TRBV15	TRBJ1-4	CATSRDAPEGKLFF	TGTGCCACCAGCAGAGATGCCCCAGAGGGAAAACTGTTTTTT
-	-	TRBV27	TRBJ1-5	CASSLGGGQPQHF	TGTGCCAGCAGTTTAGGAGGAGGACAGCCCCAGCATTTT
-	TRBD2	TRBV6-5	TRBJ2-7	CASSYQTSGVSYEQYF	TGTGCCAGCAGTTACCAAACTAGCGGGGTCTCCTACGAGCAGTACTTC
-	-	TRBV30	TRBJ2-1	CAWSEGDEQFF	TGTGCCTGGAGTGAGGGGGATGAGCAGTTCTTC
-	-	TRBV6-6	TRBJ2-1	CASSYPEQFF	TGTGCCAGCAGTTACCCCGAGCAGTTCTTC
-	-	TRBV6-5	TRBJ2-1	CASSYAAYNEQFF	TGTGCCAGCAGTTACGCGGCTTACAATGAGCAGTTCTTC
-	TRBD1	TRBV28	TRBJ1-4	CASSLYRGLTNEKLFF	TGTGCCAGCAGTTTATACAGGGGTCTAACTAATGAAAAACTGTTTTTT
few	TRBD2	TRBV5-1	TRBJ2-1	CASSPSLAGRSSYNEQFF	TGCGCCAGCAGCCCGTCCCTAGCGGGGAGGAGCTCCTACAATGAGCAGTTCTTC
-	-	TRBV27	TRBJ2-7	CASSLLGQKYEQYF	TGTGCCAGCAGTTTACTAGGACAAAAATACGAGCAGTACTTC
-	-	TRBV19	TRBJ1-1	CASSGRREAFF	TGTGCCAGTAGTGGCCGGAGGGAAGCTTTCTTT
-	TRBD1	TRBV2	TRBJ1-2	CASISSQGVLYGYTF	TGTGCCAGCATTAGTTCGCAGGGGGTGCTCTATGGCTACACCTTC
-	-	TRBV27	TRBJ1-2	CASRASYGYTF	TGTGCCAGCAGAGCCAGCTATGGCTACACCTTC
-	TRBD2	TRBV9	TRBJ2-1	CASSLGLAGEQFF	TGTGCCAGCAGCCTTGGACTAGCGGGTGAGCAGTTCTTC